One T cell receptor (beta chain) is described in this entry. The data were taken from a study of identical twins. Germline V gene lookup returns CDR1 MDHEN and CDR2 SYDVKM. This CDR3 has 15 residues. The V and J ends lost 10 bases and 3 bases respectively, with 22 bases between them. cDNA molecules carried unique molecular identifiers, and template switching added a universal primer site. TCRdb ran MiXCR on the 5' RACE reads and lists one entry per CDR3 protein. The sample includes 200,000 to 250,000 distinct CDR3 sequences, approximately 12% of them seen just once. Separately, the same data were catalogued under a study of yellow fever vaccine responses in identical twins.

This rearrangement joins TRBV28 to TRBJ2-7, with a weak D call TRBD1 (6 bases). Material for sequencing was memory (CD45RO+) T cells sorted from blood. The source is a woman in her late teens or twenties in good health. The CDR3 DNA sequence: TGTGCCAAAGACAACGGGACAACCCGAATCTACGAGCAGTACTTC. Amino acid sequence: CAKDNGTTRIYEQYF. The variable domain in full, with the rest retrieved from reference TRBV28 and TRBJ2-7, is DVKVTQSSRYLVKRTGEKVFLECVQDMDHENMFWYRQDPGLGLRLIYFSYDVKMKEKGDIPEGYSVSREKKERFSLILESASTNQTSMYLCAKDNGTTRIYEQYFGPGTRLTVT.